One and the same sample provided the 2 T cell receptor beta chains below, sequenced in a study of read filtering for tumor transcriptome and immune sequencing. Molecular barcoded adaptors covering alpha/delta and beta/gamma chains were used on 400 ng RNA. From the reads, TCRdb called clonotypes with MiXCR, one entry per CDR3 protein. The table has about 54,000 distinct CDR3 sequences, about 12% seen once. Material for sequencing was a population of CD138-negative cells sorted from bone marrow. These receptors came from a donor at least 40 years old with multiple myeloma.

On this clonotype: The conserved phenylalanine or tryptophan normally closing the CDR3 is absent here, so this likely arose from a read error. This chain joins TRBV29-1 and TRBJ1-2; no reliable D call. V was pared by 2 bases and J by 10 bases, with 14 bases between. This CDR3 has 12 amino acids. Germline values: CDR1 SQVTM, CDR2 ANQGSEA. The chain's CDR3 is CSVEKSPTHYTL. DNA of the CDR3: TGCAGCGTTGAAAAAAGCCCAACGCACTACACCCTC.

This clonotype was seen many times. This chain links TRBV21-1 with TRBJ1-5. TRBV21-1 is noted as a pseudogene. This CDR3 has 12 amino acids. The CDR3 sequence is CASSKLVQPQHF. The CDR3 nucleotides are TGTGCCAGCAGCAAACTGGTACAGCCCCAGCATTTT.